The 25 T cell receptor beta chains below all came from one sample that was sequenced in a study of T cells in Graves' hyperthyroidism and ophthalmopathy. Amplification of TCR beta CDR3 regions was performed using RNA transcripts as template. When the TCR CDR3 underwent first-round RT-PCR, the HTBI primer set was used. TCRdb re-called the multiplex PCR reads through MiXCR, storing one row per CDR3 protein. This table has fewer than 500,000 distinct CDR3 sequences, roughly 14% appearing once. The sample comprised blood. The receptors shown here come from a woman in her 30s with Graves' ophthalmopathy.

This clonotype has a count of ten or more. V gene TRBV7-2 combines with J gene TRBJ2-5; the D call may be TRBD1 or TRBD2 (7 bases each). The germline V and J ends were trimmed by 5 bases and 5 bases, with 18 bases remaining between them. The CDR3 has 15 residues. Germline assignment: CDR1 SGHTA and CDR2 FQGNSA. The CDR3 DNA reads as TGTGCCAGCAGCCTCCCGACAGGGAGGGTGGAGACCCAGTACTTC. It codes for CASSLPTGRVETQYF.

This clonotype occurred many times. This CDR3 reads CASSLGGTGLYF. The CDR3 coding sequence is TGTGCCAGCAGCTTAGGTGGGACAGGGCTGTACTTC. The chain has TRBV11-2 and TRBJ2-7; TRBD1 agrees at 9 bases. CDR1 is SGHAT and CDR2 is FQNNGV in the germline V gene. V shed 1 base and J 12 bases; nucleotides not matched to a gene: 4. The CDR3 runs to 12 residues.

This clonotype has a count of ten or more. The rearrangement links TRBV27 to TRBJ1-1; TRBD1 matches at 8 bases. CDR1 is MNHEY and CDR2 is SMNVEV in the germline V gene (reference sequence). This CDR3 is 14 amino acids long. V gave up 6 bases and J gave up 4 bases; unmatched junction bases: 7. CDR3 amino acids: CASRRQGAFTEAFF. CDR3 bases: TGTGCCAGCAGACGGCAGGGGGCTTTCACTGAAGCTTTCTTT.

The sample holds a few counts of this clonotype. The chain employs TRBV5-7 and TRBJ2-2; D uncertain. TRBV5-7 is treated as an ORF (open reading frame) with a function not yet certain. V was trimmed by 4 bases and J by 5 bases, leaving 9 bases between them. This CDR3 region has 13 residues. The CDR3 DNA follows: TGTGCCAGCAGCGAGAAGCTAACCGGGGAGCTGTTTTTT. It is translated as CASSEKLTGELFF.

This clonotype was counted ten times or more. The V call is TRBV6-6, the J call TRBJ2-2; TRBD2 might be the D (6 bases). Germline values: CDR1 MNHNY, CDR2 SVGAGI (reference sequence). Trimming removed 2 bases from V and 2 bases from J, with 15 bases in between. The CDR3 totals 17 residues. The CDR3 region has the DNA TGTGCCAGCAGTTACGACGGGGGAGCTACTAACACCGGGGAGCTGTTTTTT. Translating gives CASSYDGGATNTGELFF.

This clonotype was recorded many times. CDR3 sequence (DNA): TGTGCCAGCAGCCCTCTTCTAGGACAGGGGGATGAAAAACTGTTTTTT. It codes for CASSPLLGQGDEKLFF. The rearrangement uses TRBV3-1 and TRBJ1-4; 10 bases are a match to TRBD1. V shed 4 bases, J shed 6 bases, and the junction held 8 bases outside the gene matches. This CDR3 has 16 amino acids. Germline CDR1 reads LGHDT; CDR2 reads YNNKEL (reference sequence). Drawing the rest from reference TRBV3-1 and TRBJ1-4, the complete variable domain is DTAVSQTPKYLVTQMGNDKSIKCEQNLGHDTMYWYKQDSKKFLKIMFSYNNKELIINETVPNRFSPKSPDKAHLNLHINSLELGDSAVYFCASSPLLGQGDEKLFFGSGTQLSVL.

This clonotype was found many times. The chain joins TRBV7-9 to TRBJ2-5; D not certain. CDR1 and CDR2 (germline): SEHNR, FQNEAQ (reference sequence). The CDR3 runs to 15 residues. The V gene lost 1 base and the J gene lost 4 bases, with 13 bases spanning the gap. The CDR3, as DNA: TGTGCCAGCAGCTTAGTTGGGCCCCGGGTAGAGACCCAGTACTTC. Amino acid sequence: CASSLVGPRVETQYF. Full variable domain (outside the CDR3, taken from reference TRBV7-9 and TRBJ2-5): DTGVSQNPRHKITKRGQNVTFRCDPISEHNRLYWYRQTLGQGPEFLTYFQNEAQLEKSRLLSDRFSAERPKGSFSTLEIQRTEQGDSAMYLCASSLVGPRVETQYFGPGTRLLVL.

In its sample, this clonotype was seen a few times. The V call is TRBV11-1, the J call TRBJ2-7; 7 bases align to TRBD1. This CDR3 contains 15 residues. Looked up from germline, CDR1 is SGHAT and CDR2 is FQDESV (reference sequence). Trimming at V came to 2 bases and at J to 1 base, leaving 5 bases not matched to a gene. For the CDR3, the DNA is TGTGCCAGCAGCTTACGGACAGGAGGATCCTACGAGCAGTACTTC. Its translation is CASSLRTGGSYEQYF.

This clonotype was recorded many times. The chain uses TRBV7-2 and TRBJ2-7; possible D gene TRBD1, 6 bases. Trimming shortened V by 4 bases and J by 3 bases, and 22 bases separated the two germline ends. The CDR3 contains 17 residues. Germline-derived CDR1 and CDR2 are SGHTA and FQGNSA. CDR3 in amino acids: CASSSMVPNRALYEQYF. The CDR3, as DNA: TGTGCCAGCAGCTCGATGGTACCCAACAGGGCCCTCTACGAGCAGTACTTC.

V and J are TRBV3-1 and TRBJ1-4; D possibly corresponds to TRBD1 (5 bases). Deletions cut 6 bases from V and 4 bases from J, with 18 bases between. The CDR3 length is 16 residues. In germline, CDR1 is LGHDT, CDR2 YNNKEL (reference sequence). This CDR3 is CASSLYNGALNEKLFF. The CDR3 nucleotides read TGTGCCAGCAGTCTATACAACGGGGCTCTTAATGAAAAACTGTTTTTT.

Ten or more counts support this clonotype. V usage is TRBV11-1 and J usage is TRBJ2-3; 9 positions agree with TRBD1. V was pared by 3 bases and J by 3 bases, with 10 bases of the junction left unmatched. Germline lookup yields CDR1 SGHAT and CDR2 FQDESV (reference sequence). The CDR3 loop spans 17 amino acids. The CDR3, as DNA: TGTGCCAGCAGCTTGCAGAGGACAGGGGTGGATACAGATACGCAGTATTTT. Its translation is CASSLQRTGVDTDTQYF.

This clonotype was counted many times. The chain links TRBV20-1 to TRBJ2-1; a possible D gene is TRBD1 (6 bases). The germline V gene encodes CDR1 DFQATT and CDR2 SNEGSKA (reference sequence). The CDR3 is 11 residues long. CDR3 in DNA: TGCAGCGACAGGTATTACAATGAGCAGTTCTTC. This gives the protein CSDRYYNEQFF.

The table lists this clonotype with many counts. The rearrangement links TRBV7-8 to TRBJ2-2, with D tentatively TRBD2 (5 bases). Between the trimmed V and J ends, which lost 9 bases and 3 bases, there was a span of 11 bases. CDR1 SGHVS and CDR2 FQNEAQ come from the germline V gene. CDR3 length: 13 amino acids. The CDR3 nucleotides are TGTGCCAGTACGGAGCGGCACACCGGGGAGCTGTTTTTT. This translates into CASTERHTGELFF.

This clonotype showed up many times. J is TRBJ2-2 and V is TRBV11-2; 7 bases map to TRBD2. Germline values: CDR1 SGHAT, CDR2 FQNNGV. Trimming at V came to 1 base and at J to 7 bases, leaving 15 bases not matched to a gene. This CDR3 has 18 residues. The CDR3 spells CASSLVGGGAGSLGELFF. The DNA of the CDR3 is TGTGCCAGCAGCTTAGTTGGTGGCGGAGCGGGAAGCCTCGGGGAGCTGTTTTTT.

This clonotype is a singleton in its sample. This rearrangement joins TRBV20-1 to TRBJ2-1; 14 bases line up with TRBD2. Germline lookup yields CDR1 DFQATT and CDR2 SNEGSKA (reference sequence). After removal of 3 bases from V and 8 bases from J, the junction contained 6 bases not matched to a gene. The length of the CDR3 is 15 residues. Here the CDR3 DNA reads TGCAGTGCTAGGAGACTAGCGGGGGGGCGATATGAGCAGTTCTTC. Its protein product is CSARRLAGGRYEQFF.

This clonotype showed up many times. The chain has TRBV24-1 and TRBJ2-2, with D perhaps TRBD1 (6 bases). This CDR3 has 13 amino acids. Germline lookup yields CDR1 KGHDR and CDR2 SFDVKD. V lost 4 bases, J lost 6 bases, and 8 bases lay in between. The CDR3 spells CATSDTGSGELFF. The CDR3, as DNA: TGTGCCACCAGTGACACAGGGTCCGGGGAGCTGTTTTTT.

This clonotype has at least ten counts. V and J are TRBV28 and TRBJ2-3; D unclear. V lost 1 base and J lost 5, with 4 bases in between. The CDR3 totals 12 residues. CDR1 and CDR2 (germline): MDHEN, SYDVKM. For the CDR3, the DNA is TGTGCCAGCAGTTTATCTATAGATACGCAGTATTTT. This codes for CASSLSIDTQYF.

This clonotype showed up many times. This chain connects TRBV6-1 to TRBJ2-1; maybe TRBD1 (6 bases). Trimming removed 7 bases from V and 5 bases from J, with 15 bases in between. The CDR3 sequence is 14 residues long. CDR1 and CDR2 from the germline V gene are MNHNS and SASEGT. The CDR3 coding sequence is TGTGCCAGCATTCCCGGGACAATGAACAATGAGCAGTTCTTC. This sequence encodes CASIPGTMNNEQFF.

This clonotype showed up many times. The CDR3 DNA reads TGTGCCAGCAGCCTGGGTGACGCGAGGACTGAAGCTTTCTTT. It translates to CASSLGDARTEAFF. The V gene is TRBV3-1, the J gene TRBJ1-1; D ambiguous. This CDR3 region has 14 residues. Trimming pared 4 bases from V and 5 bases from J, leaving 14 bases between. Looked up from germline, CDR1 is LGHDT and CDR2 is YNNKEL (reference sequence).

This clonotype was seen at least ten times. The chain joins TRBV3-1 to TRBJ2-7; TRBD2 matches at 9 bases. The CDR3 consists of 13 residues. Unmatched junction bases numbered 4, after V lost 5 bases and J lost 5 bases. Germline assignment: CDR1 LGHDT and CDR2 YNNKEL (reference sequence). This CDR3 is CASSGGGDNEQYF. The DNA for the CDR3 is TGTGCCAGCAGCGGCGGGGGGGACAACGAGCAGTACTTC.

A word on this clonotype: At one boundary the junction diverges from the germline segment, which might be a read error. V and J are TRBV20-1 and TRBJ2-7; 7 bases align to TRBD1. Germline V gene sequence: CDR1 DFQATT, CDR2 SNEGSKA (reference sequence). The CDR3 length is 15 residues. CDR3 bases: TGCAGTGCTAGAGATGGGAAGGGGGCCTCCTACGGGCAGTACTTC. Translating gives CSARDGKGASYGQYF.

This clonotype was seen at least ten times. This chain uses TRBV28 with TRBJ2-1, with 16 positions matching TRBD2. The CDR3 is made up of 16 amino acids. The V gene's germline CDR1 is MDHEN and CDR2 SYDVKM. Germline trimming cut 5 bases from V and 15 bases from J; bases unmatched to any gene: 13. The CDR3 DNA reads as TGTGCCAGCAGTCAATATGGGGGGACTAGCGGGGGGGCCGTGTTCTTC. It codes for CASSQYGGTSGGAVFF.

This clonotype was seen many times. The gene calls are TRBV6-1 and TRBJ1-6; tentatively, D is TRBD1 (5 bases). V dropped 6 bases and J dropped 7 bases, with 10 bases sitting between them. The CDR3 length is 13 residues. Germline CDR1 reads MNHNS; CDR2 reads SASEGT. The CDR3 nucleotides are TGTGCCAGCAGCACAGGCCCGAATTCACCCCTCCACTTT. As protein: CASSTGPNSPLHF.

The chain recombines TRBV20-1 with TRBJ2-3; a weak D match, TRBD2 (7 bases). The V and J ends lost 5 bases and 1 base respectively, with 13 bases between them. The germline gives CDR1 DFQATT, CDR2 SNEGSKA (reference sequence). The CDR3 extends over 14 amino acids. The CDR3 loop reads CSAGRGGGTDTQYF. In DNA, the CDR3 is TGCAGTGCTGGGAGGGGGGGCGGCACAGATACGCAGTATTTT.

CDR3 sequence (DNA): TGCGCCAGCAGCTGGGAGACAGTCCCTGGAAACACCATATATTTT. Encoded protein: CASSWETVPGNTIYF. The chain joins TRBV5-1 to TRBJ1-3; D perhaps matches TRBD1 (5 bases). V was clipped by 3 bases and J by 2 bases, with 12 bases between them. The CDR3 is 15 amino acids. Germline values: CDR1 SGHRS, CDR2 YFSETQ.